The next 29 T cell receptor beta chains were all read from a single sample in a study of siplizumab effects on memory and regulatory T cells. Profiled with immunoSEQ multiplex PCR; TCRdb holds only in-frame clones, not every one. The sample includes nearly 85,000 clones, roughly 87% of them seen just once. The source material was Tregs sorted from blood. The receptors stem from a human donor in good health.

This chain uses TRBV30 with TRBJ1-3, with 7 bases aligning to TRBD1. The CDR3 is 16 residues long. Trimming cost V 0 bases and J 4 bases; bases outside gene matches: 9. The germline CDR1 and CDR2 sequences are GTSNPN and SVGIG (reference sequence). The CDR3 DNA follows: TGTGCCTGGAGTGTATGGGGCAGGGGGAGCGGAAACACCATATATTTT. Translated: CAWSVWGRGSGNTIYF.

This chain links TRBV6-1 with TRBJ2-4; the match to TRBD1 covers 8 bases. J gave up 1 base and V 3 bases, and 5 bases lay outside the gene matches. Germline values: CDR1 MNHNS, CDR2 SASEGT. The CDR3 totals 16 residues. CDR3 region: CASSDRQGRAKNIQYF. Here the CDR3 DNA reads TGTGCCAGCAGTGACCGACAGGGGAGGGCCAAAAACATTCAGTACTTC.

V and J are TRBV6-4 and TRBJ2-5; unclear D gene. Germline V gene data show CDR1 as MRHNA and CDR2 as SNTAGT. The CDR3 spans 14 residues. V was shortened by 0 bases and J by 1 base, with 6 bases between the two germline ends. The CDR3 nucleotides read TGTGCCAGCAGTGACTCAGGGATCCAAGAGACCCAGTACTTC. Translation gives CASSDSGIQETQYF.

The rearrangement links TRBV29-1 to TRBJ1-3, with D uncertain. Germline V CDR1 and CDR2: SQVTM, ANQGSEA. The CDR3 runs to 12 residues. Trimming pared 5 bases from V and 3 bases from J, leaving 8 bases between. Here the CDR3 reads CSVNSFGNTIYF. The CDR3 DNA reads as TGCAGCGTTAACTCTTTTGGAAACACCATATATTTT.

This clone showed up just once. The chain recombines TRBV4-1 with TRBJ1-1; 8 bases match TRBD1. Germline V CDR1 and CDR2: MGHRA, YSYEKL. This CDR3 has 16 amino acids. Losses at the gene ends were 3 bases for V and 6 bases for J; bases not matched to a gene: 12. The CDR3 loop is CASSQARQGKRAEAFF. DNA of the CDR3: TGCGCCAGCAGCCAGGCCAGACAGGGGAAACGCGCTGAAGCTTTCTTT.

The chain joins TRBV6-5 to TRBJ1-2; D gene uncertain. The V end was cut by 5 bases, the J end by 5 bases, with 12 bases between. CDR3 length: 13 amino acids. Germline lookup yields CDR1 MNHEY and CDR2 SVGAGI. The CDR3 loop is CASSKAGEYGYTF. In DNA, the CDR3 is TGTGCCAGCAGTAAAGCTGGGGAATATGGCTACACCTTC.

The rearrangement uses TRBV12-5 and TRBJ1-2; D call uncertain. Per the germline V gene, CDR1 is LGHNT and CDR2 is FRNRAP. This CDR3 has 16 amino acids. The ends were cut back, 0 bases at V and 0 bases at J, with 11 bases in the middle. The CDR3 is CASGLVLAGANYGYTF. CDR3 in DNA: TGTGCTAGTGGTTTGGTACTGGCAGGAGCTAACTATGGCTACACCTTC.

The gene calls are TRBV11-1 and TRBJ2-5, with D perhaps TRBD1 (5 bases). The V end was cut by 5 bases, the J end by 0 bases, with 7 bases between. Per the germline V gene, CDR1 is SGHAT and CDR2 is FQDESV (reference sequence). The CDR3 spans 13 residues. CDR3 coding DNA: TGTGCCAGCAGCCCAGGGTACCAAGAGACCCAGTACTTC. This translates into CASSPGYQETQYF.

J is TRBJ2-1 and V is TRBV19; 8 bases are a match to TRBD2. Germline V gene lookup returns CDR1 LNHDA and CDR2 SQIVND (reference sequence). J lost 4 bases, V lost 1 base, and 6 bases had no gene match. This CDR3 has 16 amino acids. The CDR3 sequence is CASSIVAGGSYNEQFF. CDR3 bases: TGTGCCAGTAGTATAGTGGCGGGGGGATCTTACAATGAGCAGTTCTTC.

V gene TRBV28 combines with J gene TRBJ2-7; the match to TRBD1 covers 7 bases. The V gene's germline CDR1 is MDHEN and CDR2 SYDVKM. The V segment lost 7 bases and the J segment 2 bases; nucleotides outside the gene matches: 11. This CDR3 is 15 amino acids long. The CDR3 region is CASKTIGDSTYEQYF. The CDR3 DNA is TGTGCCAGCAAAACTATCGGGGACAGCACCTACGAGCAGTACTTC.

This chain joins TRBV11-3 and TRBJ2-2, with unresolved D. The CDR3 is made up of 12 amino acids. Trimming removed 0 bases from V and 8 bases from J, with 4 bases in between. The germline CDR1 and CDR2 sequences are SGHNT and YENEEA. The CDR3 DNA reads as TGTGCCAGCAGCTTAGACTCTGGGGAGCTGTTTTTT. Protein: CASSLDSGELFF.

V usage is TRBV18 and J usage is TRBJ2-7, with D possibly being TRBD2 (5 bases). V dropped 3 bases and J dropped 7 bases, with 13 bases sitting between them. The germline V gene has CDR1 KGHSH and CDR2 LQKENI. The CDR3 runs 13 residues. This CDR3 is CASSPQTEGEQYF. Written as DNA, the CDR3 is TGTGCCAGCTCACCTCAGACTGAGGGTGAGCAGTACTTC.

The chain carries TRBV27 and TRBJ1-5, with unresolved D. This CDR3 region has 13 residues. The V gene lost 7 bases and the J gene lost 0 bases, with 7 bases spanning the gap. The V gene's germline CDR1 is MNHEY and CDR2 SMNVEV (reference sequence). CDR3 coding DNA: TGTGCCAGCAAGAGGAATAGCAATCAGCCCCAGCATTTT. Its translation is CASKRNSNQPQHF.

The J gene is TRBJ2-5, the V gene TRBV4-1; maybe TRBD1 (5 bases). The CDR3 runs 15 residues. Germline V gene data show CDR1 as MGHRA and CDR2 as YSYEKL. V dropped 4 bases and J dropped 4 bases, with 16 bases sitting between them. In DNA, the CDR3 is TGCGCCAGCAGCCTTGAACTGGGGCAGAGAGAGACCCAGTACTTC. Encoded protein: CASSLELGQRETQYF.

The V gene is TRBV7-3, the J gene TRBJ1-1; no clear D. CDR1 is SGHTA, CDR2 FQGTGA, per germline. V lost 1 base to trimming and J lost 7 bases, with 10 bases between them. This CDR3 has 13 amino acids. The CDR3 here is CASSLKAGGEAFF. The DNA for the CDR3 is TGTGCCAGCAGCTTAAAGGCAGGAGGTGAAGCTTTCTTT.

This clone was seen many times. CDR3 residues: CASSQVAGYGEAFF. In nucleotides, the CDR3 is TGCGCCAGCAGCCAAGTCGCGGGATATGGTGAAGCTTTCTTT. This chain uses TRBV4-3 with TRBJ1-1, with unresolved D. The CDR3 loop spans 14 amino acids. Germline values: CDR1 LGHNA, CDR2 YSLEER. The V end lost 1 base, the J end lost 7 bases, and 13 bases lay between the germline ends.

The gene calls are TRBV19 and TRBJ2-1; 10 bases line up with TRBD1. Losses at the gene ends were 6 bases for V and 7 bases for J; bases not matched to a gene: 6. The germline gives CDR1 LNHDA, CDR2 SQIVND (reference sequence). CDR3 length: 14 amino acids. In DNA, the CDR3 is TGTGCCAGTAGAAGGGGACAGGGGTTGAATGAGCAGTTCTTC. Its protein product is CASRRGQGLNEQFF.

This clone came up once. The chain combines TRBV9 with TRBJ2-3, with 12 bases identical to TRBD2. The CDR3 loop spans 15 amino acids. Germline CDR1 reads SGDLS; CDR2 reads YYNGEE. V trimming: 3 bases; J trimming: 3 bases; junction bases outside the gene matches: 2. CDR3 residues: CASSALAGGTDTQYF. Written as DNA, the CDR3 is TGTGCCAGCAGCGCCCTAGCGGGGGGGACAGATACGCAGTATTTT. Looking up the rest from reference TRBV9 and TRBJ2-3 gives the full variable domain: DSGVTQTPKHLITATGQRVTLRCSPRSGDLSVYWYQQSLDQGLQFLIQYYNGEERAKGNILERFSAQQFPDLHSELNLSSLELGDSALYFCASSALAGGTDTQYFGPGTRLTVL.

The chain combines TRBV5-5 with TRBJ2-7; D is possibly TRBD2 (5 bases). V was cut by 0 bases and J by 0 bases, with 10 bases left in between. CDR1 is SGHKS, CDR2 YYEKEE, per germline (reference sequence). This CDR3 has 15 residues. The CDR3 DNA follows: TGTGCCAGCAGCTTGGGGATAACTAGCTCCTACGAGCAGTACTTC. This translates into CASSLGITSSYEQYF.

The chain couples TRBV2 to TRBJ2-5; TRBD2 agrees at 7 bases. CDR3 length: 14 amino acids. Germline V gene sequence: CDR1 SNHLY, CDR2 FYNNEI. J was trimmed by 8 bases and V by 3 bases; bases with no gene match: 9. The CDR3 DNA is TGTGCCAGCAGTGACCAGCGGGGTGGAGGAACCCAGTACTTC. Its translation: CASSDQRGGGTQYF. The whole variable domain, remainder taken from reference TRBV2 and TRBJ2-5, is EPEVTQTPSHQVTQMGQEVILRCVPISNHLYFYWYRQILGQKVEFLVSFYNNEISEKSEIFDDQFSVERPDGSNFTLKIRSTKLEDSAMYFCASSDQRGGGTQYFGPGTRLLVL.

The chain combines TRBV6-1 with TRBJ1-2; D possibly corresponds to TRBD1 (5 bases). CDR1 is MNHNS and CDR2 is SASEGT in the germline V gene. The CDR3 length is 15 residues. The V end lost 1 base, the J end lost 5 bases, and 14 bases lay between the germline ends. The DNA for the CDR3 is TGTGCCAGCAGTGAAGGATGGGACGGTTTATATGGCTACACCTTC. Protein: CASSEGWDGLYGYTF.

The CDR3 reads CSVDGRGYGYTF. For the CDR3, the DNA is TGCAGCGTTGATGGTAGGGGCTATGGCTACACCTTC. The chain carries TRBV29-1 and TRBJ1-2; tentatively, D is TRBD1 (5 bases). The germline V and J ends were trimmed by 3 bases and 4 bases, with 9 bases remaining between them. The CDR3 spans 12 residues. Germline CDR1 reads SQVTM; CDR2 reads ANQGSEA. Combining the CDR3 with reference TRBV29-1 and TRBJ1-2 gives the whole variable domain SAVISQKPSRDICQRGTSLTIQCQVDSQVTMMFWYRQQPGQSLTLIATANQGSEATYESGFVIDKFPISRPNLTFSTLTVSNMSPEDSSIYLCSVDGRGYGYTFGSGTRLTVV.

The CDR3 sequence is CASSGQTGTEAFF. In nucleotides, the CDR3 is TGTGCCAGCAGTGGCCAAACAGGAACTGAAGCTTTCTTT. This chain uses TRBV6-1 with TRBJ1-1; tentatively, D is TRBD1 (5 bases). This CDR3 has 13 residues. The germline V and J ends were trimmed by 4 bases and 5 bases, with 11 bases remaining between them. Germline V gene lookup returns CDR1 MNHNS and CDR2 SASEGT.

The J gene is TRBJ2-7, the V gene TRBV10-3, with D hard to call. V lost 0 bases, J lost 0 bases, and 0 bases lay in between. Germline V gene data show CDR1 as ENHRY and CDR2 as SYGVKD. This CDR3 has 12 amino acids. In DNA, the CDR3 is TGTGCCATCAGTGAGTCCTCCTACGAGCAGTACTTC. It is translated as CAISESSYEQYF.

The V and J genes are TRBV7-6 and TRBJ1-1, with D tentatively TRBD1 (6 bases). Trimming cost V 1 base and J 2 bases, with 8 bases left between them. The CDR3 runs to 14 residues. Germline values: CDR1 SGHVS, CDR2 FNYEAQ. The CDR3 spells CASSLGTVNTEAFF. For the CDR3, the DNA is TGTGCCAGCAGCTTAGGGACAGTCAACACTGAAGCTTTCTTT.

This clone was seen a few times. This rearrangement joins TRBV5-6 to TRBJ1-2; 7 positions match TRBD1. CDR1 SGHDT and CDR2 YYEEEE come from the germline V gene. With V trimmed by 2 bases and J by 8 bases, 9 bases remained unmatched. The CDR3 spans 14 residues. In DNA form, the CDR3 reads TGTGCCAGCAGCTTTCCACAGGGGTCGGGCGGCTACACCTTC. This sequence encodes CASSFPQGSGGYTF.

V gene TRBV21-1 combines with J gene TRBJ1-4; TRBD1, the D gene given by the table, was not confirmed from the DNA. TRBV21-1 is an annotated pseudogene. The CDR3 loop spans 17 amino acids. The CDR3 DNA sequence: TGTGCCAGCAGCGCACCCCCGGGACAGCAAACTAATGAAAAACTGTTTTTT. This gives the protein CASSAPPGQQTNEKLFF.

The rearrangement joins TRBV28 to TRBJ2-3; possible D gene TRBD1, 6 bases. There are 13 residues in the CDR3. Trimming took off 8 bases at V and 1 base at J, with 10 bases between the two ends. Germline V gene lookup returns CDR1 MDHEN and CDR2 SYDVKM. The CDR3 protein is CASRRQGTDTQYF. In DNA form, the CDR3 reads TGTGCCAGCCGGCGACAGGGCACAGATACGCAGTATTTT.

The rearrangement joins TRBV20-1 to TRBJ2-5; D is undetermined. CDR1 and CDR2 from the germline V gene are DFQATT and SNEGSKA (reference sequence). V lost 6 bases, J lost 0 bases, and 2 bases lay in between. The CDR3 is 10 amino acids. The CDR3 DNA is TGCAGTGCCAACCAAGAGACCCAGTACTTC. Amino acid sequence: CSANQETQYF.